The clone carrying this T cell receptor (beta chain) was seen a few times. Its antigen is not known. The data originate from a study of blood T cells in healthy people across ages. Overall study results and limits: CMV status of donors was not determined, possibly confounding expanded clonotype changes.

V lost 3 bases to trimming and J lost 15 bases, with 15 bases between them. The CDR3 is made up of 12 amino acids. It was with a sample-barcoded 5' primer and a J-beta primer mix that a second PCR of about 6 to 12 cycles was run. TCRdb used MiXCR to reprocess the 5' RACE reads, holding one entry per CDR3 protein. The sample gives 1.4 million to 1.5 million distinct CDR3 sequences, 42% of which show up once; 7% to 9% is in the top ten. The clonotype originates from a woman in her late teens or twenties in good health. The genes are TRBV12-3 or TRBV12-4 and TRBJ2-4; the D gene is possibly TRBD2 (6 bases). Sequenced sample: blood. CDR3 amino acids: CASSFALWRAYF. In DNA form, the CDR3 reads TGTGCCAGCAGTTTCGCTTTGTGGAGGGCGTACTTC.